One and the same sample provided the 18 T cell receptor beta chains below, sequenced in a study of CD8 T cells in ankylosing spondylitis (dated by TCRdb to 2016 to 2017). Library preparation used 5' RACE. Sequencer: Illumina HiSeq 2500. The public reads were reprocessed in TCRdb via fastp at Q25 and MiXCR, keeping in-frame beta chains. When rows share a CDR3 protein, they turn into one entry using the most common DNA and genes. For this sample the table gives fewer than 250,000 distinct CDR3 sequences, of which roughly a tenth were detected only once. The biggest ten clones account for 2.6% of the sample. The sequencing input was blood, either unsorted or a sorted T cell fraction (not recorded which). The receptors were gathered from a male donor with ankylosing spondylitis or in good health (not recorded which).

This clonotype was detected a few times. The J gene is TRBJ1-2, the V gene TRBV6-1; D not resolved. This CDR3 region has 14 residues. The V end lost 6 bases, the J end lost 4 bases, and 15 bases lay between the germline ends. CDR1 is MNHNS, CDR2 SASEGT, per germline. CDR3 in amino acids: CASRPTAASYGYTF. The CDR3 DNA is TGTGCCAGCAGGCCAACCGCCGCTAGCTATGGCTACACCTTC.

This clonotype was counted at least ten times. V is TRBV5-1 and J is TRBJ2-1, with 8 positions matching TRBD1. The CDR3 contains 16 residues. The V segment lost 0 bases and the J segment 8 bases; nucleotides outside the gene matches: 10. Germline lookup yields CDR1 SGHRS and CDR2 YFSETQ. Here the CDR3 DNA reads TGCGCCAGCAGCTTGGCCGAGACAGGGACAGGTGATGAGCAGTTCTTC. Translation gives CASSLAETGTGDEQFF.

In DNA form, the CDR3 reads TGTGCCAGCAGCAACTCAGGGTTTGAAGCTTTCTTT. It codes for CASSNSGFEAFF. The gene calls are TRBV27 and TRBJ1-1; D is perhaps TRBD1 (5 bases). Germline V lookup: CDR1 MNHEY, CDR2 SMNVEV (reference sequence). Trimming pared 6 bases from V and 7 bases from J, leaving 12 bases between. The CDR3 consists of 12 residues.

This clonotype was detected a few times. This sequence joins TRBV2 and TRBJ2-3; TRBD1 is a possible D gene (5 bases). Germline V gives CDR1 SNHLY, CDR2 FYNNEI. The CDR3 runs to 12 residues. Trimming left V 2 bases short and J 10 bases short, with 10 bases between. CDR3 DNA: TGTGCCAGCAGTGAACAGGGTCGGGCGCAGTATTTT. Its protein product is CASSEQGRAQYF.

This clonotype appeared many times. As DNA, the CDR3 is TGTGCCAGCAGTGCCGGACTAGTACCTCCTTACGAGCAGTACTTC. It yields the protein CASSAGLVPPYEQYF. The V and J genes are TRBV2 and TRBJ2-7; 7 positions match TRBD2. V dropped 4 bases and J dropped 4; count of bases not matched to a gene: 10. The CDR3 sequence is 15 residues long. Germline V gives CDR1 SNHLY, CDR2 FYNNEI.

This clonotype showed up many times. This chain uses TRBV30 with TRBJ2-3, with D unresolved. CDR1 GTSNPN and CDR2 SVGIG come from the germline V gene (reference sequence). CDR3 size: 12 residues. V was trimmed by 3 bases and J by 6 bases, leaving 10 bases between them. The CDR3 here is CAWSPTADTQYF. The CDR3 bases are TGTGCCTGGAGCCCAACTGCCGATACGCAGTATTTT.

This clonotype was observed at least ten times. The rearrangement joins TRBV4-2 to TRBJ1-1, with unresolved D. Germline-derived CDR1 and CDR2 are LGHNA and YNFKEQ. CDR3 size: 14 residues. Between the trimmed V and J ends, which lost 1 base and 3 bases, there was a span of 9 bases. The CDR3 region has the DNA TGTGCCAGCAGCCAAGTAGGAAGAGACACTGAAGCTTTCTTT. Protein product: CASSQVGRDTEAFF.

The sample holds many counts of this clonotype. The chain recombines TRBV15 with TRBJ2-1, with 14 bases that match TRBD2. The CDR3 runs 16 residues. V trimming: 5 bases; J trimming: 10 bases; junction bases outside the gene matches: 10. Germline lookup yields CDR1 LNHNV and CDR2 YYDKDF (reference sequence). The CDR3 DNA is TGTGCCACCAGCGGGTTGACTAGCGGGAGGGCAGAGGAGCAGTTCTTC. It encodes CATSGLTSGRAEEQFF. The whole variable domain, filled in from reference TRBV15 and TRBJ2-1, reads DAMVIQNPRYQVTQFGKPVTLSCSQTLNHNVMYWYQQKSSQAPKLLFHYYDKDFNNEADTPDNFQSRRPNTSFCFLDIRSPGLGDTAMYLCATSGLTSGRAEEQFFGPGTRLTVL.

The V and J genes are TRBV11-2 and TRBJ1-1; perhaps TRBD1 as D (6 bases). V lost 3 bases to trimming and J lost 3 bases, with 14 bases between them. The CDR3 runs 15 residues. CDR1 and CDR2 from the germline V gene are SGHAT and FQNNGV. The CDR3 DNA reads TGTGCCAGCAGCTTGGGAACAGGGAGGGACACTGAAGCTTTCTTT. Its translation is CASSLGTGRDTEAFF.

Ten or more counts support this clonotype. The chain couples TRBV29-1 to TRBJ2-2; 9 bases are a match to TRBD2. The V gene's germline CDR1 is SQVTM and CDR2 ANQGSEA. V shed 1 base, J shed 2 bases, and the junction held 5 bases outside the gene matches. The CDR3 has 16 residues. The CDR3 DNA reads as TGCAGCGTTGAAGGGCGGGAGGGCCCAAACACCGGGGAGCTGTTTTTT. Protein: CSVEGREGPNTGELFF.

The J gene is TRBJ1-2, the V gene TRBV7-8, with D possibly being TRBD1 (5 bases). The CDR3 consists of 14 residues. The V end was cut by 0 bases, the J end by 8 bases, with 13 bases between. CDR1 and CDR2 (germline): SGHVS, FQNEAQ. The CDR3 is CASSLAGKGWGYTF. CDR3 nucleotide sequence: TGTGCCAGCAGCTTAGCAGGGAAGGGGTGGGGCTACACCTTC.

This clonotype was counted many times. The rearrangement links TRBV7-2 to TRBJ2-7, with D perhaps assigned TRBD1 or TRBD2 (5 bases each). From germline, CDR1 is SGHTA and CDR2 FQGNSA. Trimming pared 1 base from V and 0 bases from J, leaving 13 bases between. This CDR3 has 16 residues. The CDR3 loop reads CASSLVGVGRSYEQYF. In nucleotides, the CDR3 is TGTGCCAGCAGCTTAGTAGGAGTGGGACGCTCCTACGAGCAGTACTTC.

The rearrangement links TRBV7-9 to TRBJ2-1, with D hard to call. This CDR3 is built from 12 residues. Germline CDR1 SEHNR, CDR2 FQNEAQ (reference sequence). Trimming took off 1 base at V and 8 bases at J, with 6 bases between the two ends. CDR3 bases: TGTGCCAGCAGCTTAGTTCTTGATGAGCAGTTCTTC. Residues: CASSLVLDEQFF.

This clonotype was picked up many times. The chain recombines TRBV4-2 with TRBJ2-7; D uncertain. CDR1 is LGHNA, CDR2 YNFKEQ, per germline. Trimming cost V 0 bases and J 2 bases, with 14 bases left between them. The CDR3 runs to 16 residues. The CDR3 coding sequence is TGTGCCAGCAGCCAAGAAGGTTCAGTTAGGACCTACGAGCAGTACTTC. It encodes CASSQEGSVRTYEQYF.

This clonotype was recorded many times. This chain connects TRBV20-1 to TRBJ2-7, with D possibly being TRBD2 (7 bases). V lost 5 bases and J 5 bases, leaving 19 bases between the germline ends. Germline V gene data show CDR1 as DFQATT and CDR2 as SNEGSKA (reference sequence). The CDR3 runs to 14 residues. Written as DNA, the CDR3 is TGCAGTGCTTCCTCGGGGGGCGAATCCCACGAGCAGTACTTC. It translates to CSASSGGESHEQYF.

This clonotype turned up a few times. The chain links TRBV25-1 to TRBJ2-1, with D perhaps being TRBD1 or TRBD2 (5 bases each). Trimming took 5 bases from V and 10 from J, leaving 21 bases between them. The CDR3 contains 15 residues. Germline-derived CDR1 and CDR2 are MGHDK and SYGVNS. DNA for the CDR3: TGTGCCAGCAGTCCCCGGGGCAGGATGGACACAGAGCAGTTCTTC. Its translation: CASSPRGRMDTEQFF. Filled out from reference TRBV25-1 and TRBJ2-1, the complete variable domain reads EADIYQTPRYLVIGTGKKITLECSQTMGHDKMYWYQQDPGMELHLIHYSYGVNSTEKGDLSSESTVSRIRTEHFPLTLESARPSHTSQYLCASSPRGRMDTEQFFGPGTRLTVL.

On this clonotype: A read error may explain this, as a much larger clone is one base away. V and J are TRBV7-9 and TRBJ2-1; 10 bases are shared with TRBD2. The CDR3 loop spans 17 amino acids. J lost 1 base, V lost 7 bases, and 10 bases had no gene match. Germline CDR1 reads SEHNR; CDR2 reads FQNEAQ (reference sequence). In nucleotides, the CDR3 is TGTGCCAGCATCGCTAGAGCGGGAGGGCCTTCCTACAATGAGCAGTTCTTC. It is translated as CASIARAGGPSYNEQFF.

This clonotype was seen at least ten times. This chain links TRBV4-2 with TRBJ2-4; D gene uncertain. Germline-derived CDR1 and CDR2 are LGHNA and YNFKEQ. Trimming pared 4 bases from V and 9 bases from J, leaving 13 bases between. This CDR3 is built from 13 residues. CDR3 coding DNA: TGTGCCAGCAGCCCCCTTCCGGGTAGCATTCAGTACTTC. It codes for CASSPLPGSIQYF.